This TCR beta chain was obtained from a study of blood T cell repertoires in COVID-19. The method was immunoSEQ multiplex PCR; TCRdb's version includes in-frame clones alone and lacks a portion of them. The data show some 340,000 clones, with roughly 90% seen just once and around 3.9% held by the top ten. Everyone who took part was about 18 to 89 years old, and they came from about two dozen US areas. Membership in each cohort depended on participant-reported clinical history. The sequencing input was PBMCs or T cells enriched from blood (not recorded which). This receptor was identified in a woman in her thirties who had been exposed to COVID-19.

The CDR3 protein is CASSFERLRGGYTF. Here the CDR3 DNA reads TGTGCCAGCAGCTTCGAACGCCTTCGCGGCGGCTACACCTTC. The chain has TRBV7-9 and TRBJ1-2; D remains ambiguous. Looked up from germline, CDR1 is SEHNR and CDR2 is FQNEAQ (reference sequence). The CDR3 loop spans 14 amino acids. V gave up 3 bases and J gave up 8 bases, with 16 bases separating them.